The entry below describes one T cell receptor (beta chain). What it binds is not known. Sorting with CD45RO/CCR7/CD25/CD127/CD95/CD27 yielded naive, central memory, regulatory and stem-like memory CD4+ cells. This sample stems from a study of beta chain features in type 1 diabetes. Notes on the study in general: Sequencing used cDNA, and cells with high TCR expression could therefore be over-represented. Any HLA-type effect on TCRB rearrangement remained unresolved here.

Every bit of the isolated RNA underwent reverse transcription, so sequencing read expressed TCRB transcripts. Generated by immunoSEQ multiplex PCR, the TCRdb table keeps only in-frame clones and is missing some. The data show tens of thousands of clones, about 32% seen once. This CDR3 has 15 amino acids. Trimming at V came to 6 bases and at J to 2 bases, leaving 6 bases not matched to a gene. The TCR comes from a woman between 18 and 29 years old in good health. The rearrangement links TRBV6-7 to TRBJ2-2; 7 nucleotides agree with TRBD1. TRBV6-7 is noted as an ORF with a role that remains uncertain. The sequencing input was stem cell memory CD4+ T cells from blood. CDR3 DNA: TGTGCCAGCAGCGGGACAGACGATAACACCGGGGAGCTGTTTTTT. It yields the protein CASSGTDDNTGELFF.